The 6 T cell receptor beta chains below all came from one sample that was sequenced in a study of response to subunit inactivated influenza vaccine. Using its own MiXCR run on the RT-PCR reads, TCRdb lists one record per CDR3 protein. Of about half a million distinct CDR3 sequences in the sample, roughly 8.2% are singletons; the top ten hold 10% to 15%. Sequencing used PBMCs from blood, obtained less than 30 months after vaccination. These TCRs come from a man aged 50 to 75 who received an inactivated influenza vaccine.

With respect to this clonotype: A much larger clonotype is one base distant, so this may be a read error. The chain employs TRBV6-5 and TRBJ2-7, with D tentatively TRBD1 (5 bases). CDR3 length equals 14 residues. The germline CDR1 and CDR2 sequences are MNHEY and SVGAGI. CDR3 DNA sequence: TGTGCCAGCGGTTACTCTGGACAAGTCTACGAGCAGTACTTC. This translates into CASGYSGQVYEQYF.

Only a few counts were recorded for this clonotype. The chain is built from TRBV9 and TRBJ1-4, with no clear D. Trimming left V 0 bases short and J 0 bases short, with 9 bases between. CDR1 SGDLS and CDR2 YYNGEE come from the germline V gene. CDR3 length equals 16 residues. The CDR3 loop reads CASSVVPDATNEKLFF. The DNA of the CDR3 is TGTGCCAGCAGCGTAGTTCCCGATGCAACTAATGAAAAACTGTTTTTT.

This clonotype showed up just a few times. V is TRBV20-1 and J is TRBJ1-1, with TRBD1 identical over 7 bases. V lost 5 bases and J lost 2; bases outside the gene matches: 5. The V gene's germline CDR1 is DFQATT and CDR2 SNEGSKA (reference sequence). The CDR3 has 13 residues. The CDR3 sequence is CSAASGGNTEAFF. CDR3 in DNA: TGCAGTGCTGCCTCAGGGGGTAACACTGAAGCTTTCTTT.

CDR3 DNA: TGTGCCAGCAGCTCGGAAACCCCTGGGGATGAGCAGTTCTTC. Translated: CASSSETPGDEQFF. This rearrangement joins TRBV5-5 to TRBJ2-1; D ambiguous. Germline lookup yields CDR1 SGHKS and CDR2 YYEKEE (reference sequence). V lost 3 bases, J lost 8 bases, and 15 bases lay in between. The CDR3 is made up of 14 amino acids.

This clonotype was seen more than once but under ten times. V is TRBV4-2 and J is TRBJ1-1, with D possibly being TRBD1 (6 bases). The length of the CDR3 is 18 residues. V was cut by 0 bases and J by 0 bases, with 17 bases left in between. CDR1 and CDR2 (germline): LGHNA, YNFKEQ. The CDR3 region is CASSQDRGRGHMNTEAFF. Written as DNA, the CDR3 is TGTGCCAGCAGCCAAGATCGCGGCAGGGGACATATGAACACTGAAGCTTTCTTT.

The genes are TRBV20-1 and TRBJ1-2; the D gene is possibly TRBD1 (5 bases). V shed 6 bases and J shed 1 base, with 12 bases lying between them. Germline values: CDR1 DFQATT, CDR2 SNEGSKA (reference sequence). This CDR3 contains 13 residues. The CDR3 DNA is TGCAGTGCCGCGGGACTTCTTAACTATGGCTACACCTTC. Its translation is CSAAGLLNYGYTF.